This TCR beta chain derives from a study of T cells in Graves' hyperthyroidism and ophthalmopathy. RNA transcripts yielded amplified TCR beta CDR3 regions. HTBI primers drove first-round RT-PCR of the TCR CDR3. From the multiplex PCR reads, TCRdb called clonotypes with MiXCR, one entry per CDR3 protein. The sample has 300,000 to 450,000 distinct CDR3 sequences, 18% seen once. This clonotype was seen many times. Active moderate-to-severe ophthalmopathy, Clinical Activity Score at least 3, NOSPECS at least 4, under 3 months' duration. Isolation of PBMCs was performed on roughly 9 ml fresh peripheral blood. V was shortened by 2 bases and J by 6 bases, with 10 bases between the two germline ends. There are 14 residues in the CDR3.

The sequence was obtained from a woman aged 40 to 50 with Graves' ophthalmopathy. The chain links TRBV12-3 or TRBV12-4 to TRBJ2-2; TRBD1 might be the D (5 bases). The sample comprised blood. CDR3 residues: CASSLIGVAGELFF. In DNA, the CDR3 is TGTGCCAGCAGTTTAATAGGGGTTGCCGGGGAGCTGTTTTTT.